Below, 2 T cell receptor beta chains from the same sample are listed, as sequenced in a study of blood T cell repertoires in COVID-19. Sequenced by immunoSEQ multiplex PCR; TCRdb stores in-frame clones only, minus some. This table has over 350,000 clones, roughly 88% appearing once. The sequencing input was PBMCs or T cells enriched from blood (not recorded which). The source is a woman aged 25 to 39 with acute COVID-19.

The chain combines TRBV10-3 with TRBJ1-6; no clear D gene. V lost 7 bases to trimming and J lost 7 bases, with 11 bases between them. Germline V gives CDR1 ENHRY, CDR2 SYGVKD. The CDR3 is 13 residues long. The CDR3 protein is CAIKGTGNSPLHF. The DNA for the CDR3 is TGTGCCATCAAGGGCACGGGGAATTCACCCCTCCACTTT.

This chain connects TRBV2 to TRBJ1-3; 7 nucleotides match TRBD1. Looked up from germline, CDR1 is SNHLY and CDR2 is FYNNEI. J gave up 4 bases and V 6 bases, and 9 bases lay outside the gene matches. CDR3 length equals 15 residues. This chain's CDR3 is CASSETGAVGNTIYF. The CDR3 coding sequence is TGTGCCAGCAGCGAAACAGGGGCTGTGGGAAACACCATATATTTT. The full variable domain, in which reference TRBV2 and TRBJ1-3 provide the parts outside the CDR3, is EPEVTQTPSHQVTQMGQEVILRCVPISNHLYFYWYRQILGQKVEFLVSFYNNEISEKSEIFDDQFSVERPDGSNFTLKIRSTKLEDSAMYFCASSETGAVGNTIYFGEGSWLTVV.